This TCR beta chain was captured in a study of cytomegalovirus exposure and HLA in healthy donors. The CDR3 consists of 15 residues. The V end was cut by 0 bases, the J end by 4 bases, with 13 bases between. Looked up from germline, CDR1 is SGDLS and CDR2 is YYNGEE. Broader study findings: In vitro, three CMV-associated chains proved specific for CMV antigens.

While unrecorded immune exposures were likely, the donors were nominally healthy when sampled. As regards this clone: What it recognizes is unknown.

Researchers ran the PCR with 60 Vbeta and 13 Jbeta primers. Measured with immunoSEQ multiplex PCR; TCRdb has only the in-frame clones, and not every one. The profile shows about 200,000 clones, 60% to 80% of them singletons. V usage is TRBV9 and J usage is TRBJ2-5; tentatively, D is TRBD1 (5 bases). The source material was PBMCs. The receptor was isolated from a male donor in good health and CMV-seronegative. The CDR3 DNA reads as TGTGCCAGCAGCGTAGGAGGACAAAAGGGAGAGACCCAGTACTTC. It specifies CASSVGGQKGETQYF.